These T cell receptor beta chains were read from a single sample in a study of cytomegalovirus exposure and HLA in healthy donors. The protocol was immunoSEQ multiplex PCR, while the TCRdb copy is restricted to in-frame clones and leaves out a portion. Counted here are about 130,000 clones, about 88% occurring once; the ten biggest clones make up less than 1.5%. Sequencing input: PBMCs. The receptors come from a woman younger than 35 in good health and CMV-seronegative. Each CDR3 is given with its conserved first and last residue. Each record gives: V gene, CDR3 protein.

v_call: TRBV12-5
cdr3_aa: CASGSGLAGADEQYF

v_call: TRBV11-2
cdr3_aa: CASSQTSGSFEQFF

v_call: TRBV6-5
cdr3_aa: CASSYSKAANTIYF

v_call: TRBV9
cdr3_aa: CASSGVNSNQPQHF

v_call: TRBV27
cdr3_aa: CASSSLQGNEKLFF

v_call: TRBV27
cdr3_aa: CASSPQMYRGPFLSGNTIYF

v_call: TRBV30
cdr3_aa: CAWVILSEGYTF

v_call: TRBV7-9
cdr3_aa: CASSYGIDRARNEKLFF

v_call: TRBV18
cdr3_aa: CASGSGRNNEQFF

v_call: TRBV28
cdr3_aa: CASKLAGFSYEQYF

v_call: TRBV29-1
cdr3_aa: CSAQGQRYEQYF

v_call: TRBV28
cdr3_aa: CASSLIPPGYEQYF

v_call: TRBV27
cdr3_aa: CASSSISAGDYSYEQYF

v_call: TRBV29-1
cdr3_aa: CSVDPGGGNTDTQYF

v_call: TRBV6-5
cdr3_aa: CASKGAYEQYF

v_call: TRBV28
cdr3_aa: CASSPGGLGKYSSTDTQYF

v_call: TRBV18
cdr3_aa: CASSPSPQAEAFF

v_call: TRBV9
cdr3_aa: CASSVGGSQGYTF

v_call: TRBV28
cdr3_aa: CASRPRRVDTQYF

v_call: TRBV7-9
cdr3_aa: CASSWIGQGNEKLFF

v_call: TRBV25-1
cdr3_aa: CASSPGQGFPANYGYTF

v_call: TRBV6-5
cdr3_aa: CASSYVGGYTF

v_call: TRBV11-2
cdr3_aa: CASSSISGRVYEQYF

v_call: TRBV19
cdr3_aa: CASSGAGAYNEQFF

v_call: TRBV14
cdr3_aa: CASSQVAGSNEKLFF

v_call: TRBV4-3
cdr3_aa: CASSQERQGRYEQYF

v_call: TRBV6-5
cdr3_aa: CASSPSYSPLHF

v_call: TRBV9
cdr3_aa: CASSVASSGDTGELFF

v_call: TRBV5-4
cdr3_aa: CASSVGQGGHEKLFF

v_call: TRBV27
cdr3_aa: CASSLLGSSYNSPLHF

v_call: TRBV30
cdr3_aa: CAWKQKIDNSPLHF

v_call: TRBV6-6
cdr3_aa: CASSSEYGYTF

v_call: TRBV30
cdr3_aa: CAWGRGPDTEAFF

v_call: TRBV7-6
cdr3_aa: CASSSGDYYEQYF

v_call: TRBV5-4
cdr3_aa: CASSRGGQINEQFF

v_call: TRBV30
cdr3_aa: CAWAGVDEKLFF

v_call: TRBV6-4
cdr3_aa: CASSDSAGTNEKLFF

v_call: TRBV18
cdr3_aa: CASSPPNTMSAVRAFF

v_call: TRBV7-7
cdr3_aa: CASSPRGGGGGDTQYF

v_call: TRBV6-5
cdr3_aa: CASSYGTGDTEAFF

v_call: TRBV28
cdr3_aa: CASNKGQENTGELFF

v_call: TRBV19
cdr3_aa: CASSPRRGGGYTF

v_call: TRBV19
cdr3_aa: CASSTLAGAYEQYF